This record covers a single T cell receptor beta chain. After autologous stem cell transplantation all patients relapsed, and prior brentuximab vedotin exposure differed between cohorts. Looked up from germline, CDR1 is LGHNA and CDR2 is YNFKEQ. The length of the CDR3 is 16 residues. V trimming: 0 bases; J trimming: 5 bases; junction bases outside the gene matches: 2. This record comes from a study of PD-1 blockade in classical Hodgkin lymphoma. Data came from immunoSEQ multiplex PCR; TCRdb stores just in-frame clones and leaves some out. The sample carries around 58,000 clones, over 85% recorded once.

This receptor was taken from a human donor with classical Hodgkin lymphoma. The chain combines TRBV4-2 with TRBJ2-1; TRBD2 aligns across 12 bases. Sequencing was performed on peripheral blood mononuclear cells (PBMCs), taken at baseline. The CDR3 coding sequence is TGTGCCAGCAGCCAAGAATGGACTAGCGGGAACAATGAGCAGTTCTTC. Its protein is CASSQEWTSGNNEQFF.